This TCR beta chain is from a study of T cell responses to AZD1222 COVID-19 vaccine. Findings and caveats of the study: Only after the peak T cell response were repertoires sampled. Seropositivity was recorded at baseline in only a handful of AZD1222 recipients. Following two doses of AZD1222, Spike-specific TCR breadth and depth rose.

This CDR3 has 14 residues. Trimming cost V 5 bases and J 4 bases; bases outside gene matches: 6. The germline V gene has CDR1 MNHEY and CDR2 SMNVEV (reference sequence). This clone was found once. Its antigen is undetermined. TCRdb's table, derived via immunoSEQ multiplex PCR, lists solely in-frame clones and lacks some. The sample holds about 130,000 clones, around 87% seen once. The sequencing used peripheral blood, collected on day 0 of AZD1222 vaccination. The receptor was derived from an adult in good health. The chain recombines TRBV27 with TRBJ2-7; TRBD2 matches 9 bases. The CDR3, as DNA: TGTGCCAGCAGTGGGAGCGGGAGGTCTTACGAGCAGTACTTC. Translation: CASSGSGRSYEQYF.